The rows below give T cell receptor beta chains drawn from one sample of a study of cytomegalovirus exposure and HLA in healthy donors. Clones were sequenced by immunoSEQ multiplex PCR, and TCRdb holds only the in-frame ones, with some missing. The repertoire consists of approximately 100,000 clones, with about four fifths occurring once and the leading ten covering around 1.9%. Sequencing was done on a sample of PBMCs. These receptors were collected from a woman aged 40 to 55 in good health and CMV-seronegative. Each CDR3 is given with its conserved first and last residue. The D gene is left open where the match is weak. Some rows mark clone size as missing; the rest say once, few, many or name a class of expanded clone.

cdr3_aa: CASSVGHTEKLFF; cdr3_nt: TGTGCCAGCAGCGTGGGACACACAGAAAAACTGTTTTTT; v_call: TRBV9; j_call: TRBJ1-4; d_call: -; clone_size: once
cdr3_aa: CSSTQGGFTDTQYF; cdr3_nt: TGTTCCAGCACCCAAGGGGGTTTCACAGATACGCAGTATTTT; v_call: TRBV7-9; j_call: TRBJ2-3; d_call: -; clone_size: -
cdr3_aa: CSSSSTSGALYEQYF; cdr3_nt: TGTTCCAGCTCATCGACTAGCGGGGCGCTTTATGAGCAGTACTTC; v_call: TRBV7-9; j_call: TRBJ2-7; d_call: TRBD2; clone_size: -
cdr3_aa: CASSYNPGQENYEQYF; cdr3_nt: TGCGCCAGCAGCTACAATCCGGGACAGGAAAATTACGAGCAGTACTTC; v_call: TRBV5-1; j_call: TRBJ2-7; d_call: TRBD1; clone_size: -
cdr3_aa: CASTSWGGSGNQPQHF; cdr3_nt: TGTGCCAGTACCTCTTGGGGGGGTTCCGGCAATCAGCCCCAGCATTTT; v_call: TRBV19; j_call: TRBJ1-5; d_call: -; clone_size: once
cdr3_aa: CASSVGLARSTDTQYF; cdr3_nt: TGTGCCAGCAGTGTGGGACTAGCGAGAAGCACAGATACGCAGTATTTT; v_call: TRBV6-1; j_call: TRBJ2-3; d_call: TRBD2; clone_size: -
cdr3_aa: CASSIQGSNQPQHF; cdr3_nt: TGTGCCAGTAGTATCCAGGGAAGCAATCAGCCCCAGCATTTT; v_call: TRBV19; j_call: TRBJ1-5; d_call: -; clone_size: -
cdr3_aa: CASSVRTGFSYNEQFF; cdr3_nt: TGCGCCAGCAGCGTACGGACAGGTTTTTCATACAATGAGCAGTTCTTC; v_call: TRBV5-1; j_call: TRBJ2-1; d_call: TRBD1; clone_size: -
cdr3_aa: CASRPIIGVAEAFF; cdr3_nt: TGTGCCAGCAGGCCTATAATAGGGGTCGCTGAAGCTTTCTTT; v_call: TRBV6-6; j_call: TRBJ1-1; d_call: -; clone_size: -
cdr3_aa: CASSPGLSEYQETQYF; cdr3_nt: TGTGCCAGCTCACCTGGACTATCTGAGTACCAAGAGACCCAGTACTTC; v_call: TRBV18; j_call: TRBJ2-5; d_call: -; clone_size: once